Listed below are T cell receptor beta chains from one sample, sequenced in a study of blood T cell repertoires in COVID-19. The repertoire was sequenced with immunoSEQ multiplex PCR; TCRdb's copy has only in-frame clones and lacks some. This repertoire shows just over 150,000 clones, approximately 82% found once; its top ten account for 20% to 25%. The sample comprised peripheral blood. Receptors were obtained from a woman aged 80 or over with acute or convalescent COVID-19. Each CDR3 is given with its conserved first and last residue. The order of the fields is D gene, V gene, clone size, CDR3 length, J gene, CDR3 DNA, CDR3 protein. A D gene is named only where the DNA matches it firmly. Clone size is stated in some rows and not others, as once, few, many or a class when expanded.

D: NA; V: TRBV24-1; size: NA; length: 15; J: TRBJ2-3; DNA: TGTGCCACCAGTGGGGGAACAGGGTCCGCAGATACGCAGTATTTT; CDR3: CATSGGTGSADTQYF
D: NA; V: TRBV5-6; size: NA; length: 15; J: TRBJ1-1; DNA: TGTGCCAGCAGCTTTGTCTCAGGAGGGAACACTGAAGCTTTCTTT; CDR3: CASSFVSGGNTEAFF
D: TRBD1; V: TRBV11-2; size: NA; length: 15; J: TRBJ2-7; DNA: TGTGCCAGCAGTACGACAGGGGGAAGATCCTACGAGCAGTACTTC; CDR3: CASSTTGGRSYEQYF
D: NA; V: TRBV9; size: NA; length: 16; J: TRBJ1-3; DNA: TGTGCCAGCAGCGTAACAGTGACCCTCTCTGGAAACACCATATATTTT; CDR3: CASSVTVTLSGNTIYF
D: TRBD1; V: TRBV5-1; size: NA; length: 12; J: TRBJ2-1; DNA: TGCGCCAGCAGCATGTGGACAGGGGAGCAGTTCTTC; CDR3: CASSMWTGEQFF
D: TRBD1; V: TRBV7-6; size: NA; length: 16; J: TRBJ2-2; DNA: TGTGCCAGCAGCTTAGCGGCAGGGGGTATCACCGGGGAGCTGTTTTTT; CDR3: CASSLAAGGITGELFF
D: NA; V: TRBV3-1/TRBV3-2; size: NA; length: 15; J: TRBJ1-3; DNA: TGTGCCAGCAGCCAAGGGACGGGGGCTGGAAACACCATATATTTT; CDR3: CASSQGTGAGNTIYF
D: TRBD2; V: TRBV3-1/TRBV3-2; size: NA; length: 15; J: TRBJ2-2; DNA: TGTGCCAGCAGGATACTAGCGGCGAACACCGGGGAGCTGTTTTTT; CDR3: CASRILAANTGELFF
D: TRBD1; V: TRBV5-1; size: NA; length: 15; J: TRBJ1-1; DNA: TGCGCCAGCAGCTTTTTGGGACAGGGAGGTACTGAAGCTTTCTTT; CDR3: CASSFLGQGGTEAFF
D: NA; V: TRBV14; size: few; length: 16; J: TRBJ1-4; DNA: TGTGCCAGCAGCCAGGGAGCCGGGGGTTTTACTGAAAAACTGTTTTTT; CDR3: CASSQGAGGFTEKLFF
D: NA; V: TRBV4-3; size: NA; length: 14; J: TRBJ2-3; DNA: TGCGCCAGCAGCCAATCCCGTGCGGGAGATACGCAGTATTTT; CDR3: CASSQSRAGDTQYF
D: NA; V: TRBV5-1; size: NA; length: 15; J: TRBJ1-1; DNA: TGCGCCAGCAGTTTAACAACCCAGGGGATCGCTGAAGCTTTCTTT; CDR3: CASSLTTQGIAEAFF
D: TRBD2; V: TRBV27; size: NA; length: 14; J: TRBJ2-7; DNA: TGTGCCAGCAGTTTTGGGGCGGGAGTATACGAGCAGTACTTC; CDR3: CASSFGAGVYEQYF
D: TRBD1; V: TRBV2; size: NA; length: 14; J: TRBJ1-4; DNA: TGTGCCAGCATTCTCAGGGGGATTAATGAAAAACTGTTTTTT; CDR3: CASILRGINEKLFF
D: TRBD1; V: TRBV6-6; size: once; length: 17; J: TRBJ1-1; DNA: TGTGCCAGCAGTCCCCAGTGGGGGACAGGGGAAATTGTGGCAGCTTTCTTT; CDR3: CASSPQWGTGEIVAAFF
D: NA; V: TRBV18; size: NA; length: 16; J: TRBJ1-4; DNA: TGTGCCAGCTCAGATCACCAATTGCGGAATAATGAAAAACTGTTTTTT; CDR3: CASSDHQLRNNEKLFF
D: NA; V: TRBV2; size: many; length: 14; J: TRBJ2-5; DNA: TGTGCCAGCAGTGTCCTCAGGGGGGTCGGGACCCAGTACTTC; CDR3: CASSVLRGVGTQYF
D: NA; V: TRBV7-2; size: NA; length: 14; J: TRBJ1-2; DNA: TGTGCCAGCAGCTTATCTGTGGGGGGGATAGGCTACACCTTC; CDR3: CASSLSVGGIGYTF
D: NA; V: TRBV4-1; size: NA; length: 12; J: TRBJ1-1; DNA: TGCGCCAGCAGCCGAGGGAACACTGAAGCTTTCTTT; CDR3: CASSRGNTEAFF
D: NA; V: TRBV27; size: few; length: 16; J: TRBJ1-5; DNA: TGTGCCAGCAGTTTGTCCGTGGGGGGGGGCAATCAGCCCCAGCATTTT; CDR3: CASSLSVGGGNQPQHF
D: NA; V: TRBV5-1; size: NA; length: 16; J: TRBJ2-3; DNA: TGCGCCAGCACCTTAGCGTACGTTGCTAGCACAGATACGCAGTATTTT; CDR3: CASTLAYVASTDTQYF
D: NA; V: TRBV10-3; size: NA; length: 11; J: TRBJ2-7; DNA: TGTGCCAGCAGCCGGGGAAACGAGCAGTACTTC; CDR3: CASSRGNEQYF
D: NA; V: TRBV5-1; size: once; length: 14; J: TRBJ2-1; DNA: TGCGCCAGCAGCCCGACCGCGGGGAACAATGAGCAGTTCTTC; CDR3: CASSPTAGNNEQFF
D: TRBD2; V: TRBV6-5; size: once; length: 16; J: TRBJ2-5; DNA: TGTGCCAGCAGTTACCGACTAGCGGGGTACCAAGAGACCCAGTACTTC; CDR3: CASSYRLAGYQETQYF
D: NA; V: TRBV5-1; size: NA; length: 13; J: TRBJ1-2; DNA: TGCGCCAGCAGCCCGACAGGAGGATATGGCTACACCTTC; CDR3: CASSPTGGYGYTF
D: TRBD1; V: TRBV19; size: once; length: 15; J: TRBJ1-2; DNA: TGTGCCAGTACTCGGACAGGGGAAGTACAACTCGGCTACACCTTC; CDR3: CASTRTGEVQLGYTF
D: NA; V: TRBV6-5; size: NA; length: 13; J: TRBJ1-1; DNA: TGTGCCAGCAGGCAGGGGATGAACACTGAAGCTTTCTTT; CDR3: CASRQGMNTEAFF
D: NA; V: TRBV30; size: NA; length: 15; J: TRBJ1-2; DNA: TGTGCCTGGAGTGAATATGGGACATCGGTCCATGGCTACACCTTC; CDR3: CAWSEYGTSVHGYTF
D: NA; V: TRBV7-6; size: once; length: 14; J: TRBJ2-7; DNA: TGTGCCAGCAGCTTAGCCGGGGTGGCCTACGAGCAGTACTTC; CDR3: CASSLAGVAYEQYF
D: NA; V: TRBV4-3; size: NA; length: 14; J: TRBJ1-5; DNA: TGCGCCAGCAGCCAAGCCGGAGGCAATCAGCCCCAGCATTTT; CDR3: CASSQAGGNQPQHF
D: NA; V: TRBV5-4; size: NA; length: 16; J: TRBJ1-2; DNA: TGTGCCAGCAGCTTGGATTCCAACAGGGTAAACTATGGCTACACCTTC; CDR3: CASSLDSNRVNYGYTF
D: NA; V: TRBV5-1; size: NA; length: 15; J: TRBJ2-1; DNA: TGCGCCAGCAGCTTGGTCGGGAGCTCCTACAATGAGCAGTTCTTC; CDR3: CASSLVGSSYNEQFF
D: NA; V: TRBV7-9; size: NA; length: 13; J: TRBJ1-2; DNA: TGTGCCAGCAGCAGAACAGCTAACTATGGCTACACCTTC; CDR3: CASSRTANYGYTF
D: NA; V: TRBV3-1/TRBV3-2; size: NA; length: 14; J: TRBJ2-1; DNA: TGTGCCAGCAGCCTTTTCGGGGTATCCAATGAGCAGTTCTTC; CDR3: CASSLFGVSNEQFF
D: TRBD1; V: TRBV6-5; size: NA; length: 14; J: TRBJ1-6; DNA: TGTGCCAGCAGTCCGGGACAGAAAAATTCACCCCTCCACTTT; CDR3: CASSPGQKNSPLHF
D: TRBD1; V: TRBV5-4; size: NA; length: 18; J: TRBJ1-2; DNA: TGTGCCAGCAGCTTGGGGCGACAGGGAAGGGGAGATAACTATGGCTACACCTTC; CDR3: CASSLGRQGRGDNYGYTF
D: NA; V: TRBV5-1; size: NA; length: 14; J: TRBJ1-2; DNA: TGCGCCAGCAGCGCACTAGTGGGGTTTTGGGGCTACACCTTC; CDR3: CASSALVGFWGYTF